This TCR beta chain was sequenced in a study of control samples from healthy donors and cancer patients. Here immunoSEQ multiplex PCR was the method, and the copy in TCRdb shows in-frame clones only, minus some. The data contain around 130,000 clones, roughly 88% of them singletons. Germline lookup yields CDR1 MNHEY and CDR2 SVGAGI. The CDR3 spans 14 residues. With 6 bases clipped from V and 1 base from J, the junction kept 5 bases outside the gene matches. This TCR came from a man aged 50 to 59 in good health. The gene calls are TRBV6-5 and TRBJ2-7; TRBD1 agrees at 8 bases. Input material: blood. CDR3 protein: CASSRDRRSYEQYF. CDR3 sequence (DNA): TGTGCCAGCAGCCGGGACAGGCGGTCCTACGAGCAGTACTTC.